These 28 T cell receptor beta chains originate from one sample sequenced in a study of cytomegalovirus exposure and HLA in healthy donors. Both 60 Vbeta primers and 13 Jbeta primers went into the PCR. Sequenced by immunoSEQ multiplex PCR; TCRdb stores in-frame clones only, minus some. The sample has roughly 150,000 clones; around 70% are singletons. What was sequenced was PBMCs. The receptors come from a woman between 25 and 40 years old in good health and CMV-seronegative.

This clone was observed a few times. The gene calls are TRBV10-1 and TRBJ2-3; the D gene is possibly TRBD2 (6 bases). Trimming stripped 0 bases from V and 9 bases from J, with 10 bases between. This CDR3 is built from 13 residues. Germline-derived CDR1 and CDR2 are WNHNN and SYGVQD (reference sequence). As DNA, the CDR3 is TGCGCCAGCAGTGAGTCCGGGACTTCCACGCAGTATTTT. Its protein product is CASSESGTSTQYF.

V is TRBV9 and J is TRBJ2-1; D may be TRBD1 (7 bases). The CDR3 length is 16 residues. The V gene's germline CDR1 is SGDLS and CDR2 YYNGEE. V was trimmed by 3 bases and J by 3 bases, leaving 16 bases between them. The CDR3 DNA reads as TGTGCCAGCAGCGCGTCGACAGGGACTTACTACAATGAGCAGTTCTTC. This gives the protein CASSASTGTYYNEQFF.

V gene TRBV6-6 combines with J gene TRBJ2-3, with 13 bases fitting TRBD2. The V and J ends lost 10 bases and 5 bases, in that order; junction bases with no gene match: 9. From germline, CDR1 is MNHNY and CDR2 SVGAGI (reference sequence). This CDR3 is 15 amino acids long. CDR3 residues: CATRTSGSIGDTQYF. The CDR3 bases are TGTGCCACCCGGACTAGCGGGAGTATTGGAGATACGCAGTATTTT.

The V and J genes are TRBV6-6 and TRBJ1-4; D call uncertain. V lost 6 bases, J lost 4 bases, and 9 bases lay in between. This CDR3 comprises 13 residues. Germline loops: CDR1 MNHNY, CDR2 SVGAGI (reference sequence). The CDR3 sequence: CASSPSINEKLFF. Written as DNA, the CDR3 is TGTGCCAGCAGCCCCAGTATTAATGAAAAACTGTTTTTT.

The table lists this clone with a count of one. This rearrangement joins TRBV29-1 to TRBJ1-2; TRBD1 agrees at 8 bases. The V gene's germline CDR1 is SQVTM and CDR2 ANQGSEA. The length of the CDR3 is 12 residues. J lost 6 bases, V lost 7 bases, and 7 bases had no gene match. This CDR3 is CSDKTGGHGYTF. The CDR3 bases are TGCAGCGACAAAACAGGGGGGCATGGCTACACCTTC.

Comments on this clone: One end of the junction does not line up with germline, which may come from a read error. The chain couples TRBV7-9 to TRBJ2-4; D may be TRBD2 (7 bases). CDR1 is SEHNR and CDR2 is FQNEAQ in the germline V gene (reference sequence). The CDR3 has 14 residues. In DNA, the CDR3 is TGTTCCAGCAGCTTAGAGGGGGGGGTAAACATTCAGTACTTC. Protein: CSSSLEGGVNIQYF.

This rearrangement joins TRBV29-1 to TRBJ2-3; D remains unclear. This CDR3 comprises 12 residues. The germline CDR1 and CDR2 sequences are SQVTM and ANQGSEA. Trimming took off 1 base at V and 4 bases at J, with 6 bases between the two ends. CDR3 sequence: CSVEGPSDTQYF. The CDR3 bases are TGCAGCGTTGAAGGGCCGTCAGATACGCAGTATTTT.

The chain couples TRBV10-3 to TRBJ1-1; 12 bases fit TRBD1. This CDR3 contains 14 residues. J lost 6 bases, V lost 5 bases, and 4 bases had no gene match. CDR1 is ENHRY and CDR2 is SYGVKD in the germline V gene. The CDR3 here is CAISPGQGASEAFF. The CDR3, as DNA: TGTGCCATCAGTCCGGGACAGGGGGCCTCTGAAGCTTTCTTT.

The genes are TRBV11-2 and TRBJ2-5; 8 bases fit TRBD2. The assigned J gene may be wrong: the sequence end matches TRBJ2-7 better. The germline gives CDR1 SGHAT, CDR2 FQNNGV. This CDR3 comprises 16 residues. CDR3 in amino acids: CASSLVTSGPSYEQYF. DNA for the CDR3: TGTGCCAGCAGCTTAGTAACTAGCGGCCCTTCCTACGAGCAGTACTTC.

This sequence joins TRBV2 and TRBJ1-5, with TRBD1 as a possible D gene (6 bases). The CDR3 consists of 15 residues. Germline V gene lookup returns CDR1 SNHLY and CDR2 FYNNEI. V lost 1 base to trimming and J lost 5 bases, with 12 bases between them. In nucleotides, the CDR3 is TGTGCCAGCAGTGAAGACTCTTCAGGGGATCAGCCCCAGCATTTT. This encodes CASSEDSSGDQPQHF.

As DNA, the CDR3 is TGCGCCAGCAGCCAGGATCCTGATTACAGGTGGGAGACCCAGTACTTC. Translated: CASSQDPDYRWETQYF. The genes are TRBV4-1 and TRBJ2-5; TRBD1 might be the D (5 bases). Germline loops: CDR1 MGHRA, CDR2 YSYEKL. This CDR3 spans 16 amino acids. The V end lost 3 bases, the J end lost 5 bases, and 19 bases lay between the germline ends.

V is TRBV5-1 and J is TRBJ2-3; the D gene is possibly TRBD2 (6 bases). This CDR3 is built from 14 residues. The germline V and J ends were trimmed by 4 bases and 1 base, with 10 bases remaining between them. Germline CDR1 is SGHRS and CDR2 is YFSETQ. The CDR3 loop is CASSGGERTDTQYF. DNA of the CDR3: TGCGCCAGCAGCGGCGGGGAGCGCACAGATACGCAGTATTTT.

V gene TRBV27 combines with J gene TRBJ1-1; tentative D call: TRBD1 (5 bases). The CDR3 is 16 amino acids. Trimming cost V 6 bases and J 9 bases, with 26 bases left between them. Per the germline V gene, CDR1 is MNHEY and CDR2 is SMNVEV (reference sequence). CDR3 sequence reads: CASSSPLGQGVMKAFF. In nucleotides, the CDR3 is TGTGCCAGCAGCTCCCCTTTGGGGCAGGGTGTTATGAAAGCTTTCTTT.

V and J are TRBV19 and TRBJ2-5; 8 bases fit TRBD1. Unmatched junction bases numbered 5, after V lost 6 bases and J lost 5 bases. The CDR3 contains 13 residues. Germline CDR1 LNHDA, CDR2 SQIVND (reference sequence). The DNA for the CDR3 is TGTGCCAGTAGAGACGACAGGGGCGAGACCCAGTACTTC. It is translated as CASRDDRGETQYF.

This clone was seen more than once but under ten times. One junction end does not reproduce the germline sequence, and a read error may be involved. The chain has TRBV7-9 and TRBJ2-1; perhaps TRBD2 as D (5 bases). Germline V CDR1 and CDR2: SEHNR, FQNEAQ (reference sequence). The CDR3 is 13 amino acids. The CDR3 sequence is CSSSFRSGNEQFF. In nucleotides, the CDR3 is TGTTCCAGCAGCTTTCGGAGCGGCAATGAGCAGTTCTTC.

V is TRBV6-1 and J is TRBJ2-3; tentative D call: TRBD1 (6 bases). The CDR3 is 13 residues long. V was shortened by 2 bases and J by 6 bases, with 9 bases between the two germline ends. Germline CDR1 is MNHNS and CDR2 is SASEGT. The CDR3 sequence is CASSERGLDTQYF. CDR3 in DNA: TGTGCCAGCAGTGAAAGGGGGTTGGATACGCAGTATTTT.

This clone was seen just once. The rearrangement uses TRBV6-5 and TRBJ2-1; 8 bases fit TRBD1. This CDR3 has 14 amino acids. V was clipped by 7 bases and J by 9 bases; unmatched bases: 11. Germline V gene sequence: CDR1 MNHEY, CDR2 SVGAGI. The CDR3 is CASTIRQGLAEQFF. The CDR3 DNA sequence: TGTGCCAGCACCATAAGACAGGGGTTAGCTGAGCAGTTCTTC.

The V and J genes are TRBV5-1 and TRBJ2-2; D not resolved. Deletions cut 0 bases from V and 6 bases from J, with 12 bases between. The CDR3 has 15 residues. CDR1 is SGHRS, CDR2 YFSETQ, per germline. CDR3 protein: CASSLGGTVPGELFF. The CDR3 bases are TGCGCCAGCAGCTTGGGTGGAACAGTCCCCGGGGAGCTGTTTTTT.

The chain links TRBV6-5 to TRBJ1-1; 7 bases are a match to TRBD1. This CDR3 region has 14 residues. After removal of 7 bases from V and 1 base from J, the junction contained 6 bases not matched to a gene. Germline values: CDR1 MNHEY, CDR2 SVGAGI. The CDR3: CASTADRANTEAFF. DNA for the CDR3: TGTGCCAGCACAGCAGACAGGGCGAACACTGAAGCTTTCTTT.

This clone has more than one count but fewer than ten. The chain is built from TRBV6-5 and TRBJ1-4, with 10 positions matching TRBD1. The germline CDR1 and CDR2 sequences are MNHEY and SVGAGI. The CDR3 spans 15 residues. V lost 4 bases, J lost 8 bases, and 7 bases stayed unmatched. This CDR3 reads CASSSPDRGHEKLFF. As DNA, the CDR3 is TGTGCCAGCAGTTCCCCCGACAGGGGGCACGAAAAACTGTTTTTT.

Here the CDR3 DNA reads TGTGCCAGCAGTTTAGGGCAGGGGGCGCGGGACAATGAGCAGTTCTTC. The encoded protein is CASSLGQGARDNEQFF. The V and J genes are TRBV28 and TRBJ2-1; 8 nucleotides line up with TRBD1. The germline V gene encodes CDR1 MDHEN and CDR2 SYDVKM. The CDR3 has 16 amino acids. The trim removed 2 bases at V and 5 bases at J, leaving 8 bases unmatched.

This clone has a handful of counts. The rearrangement joins TRBV23-1 to TRBJ2-5; a possible D gene is TRBD1 (5 bases). The end of the DNA is better explained by TRBJ2-7, so the J call may be wrong. TRBV23-1 is filed as an ORF, its function uncertain. This CDR3 is built from 16 residues. The CDR3 DNA reads as TGCGCCAGCAGTCAATGGCCGACAGAGGCGTGCGACGAGCAGTACTTC. Translating it yields CASSQWPTEACDEQYF.

This CDR3 reads CASSSGISAGEKLFF. The CDR3 DNA sequence: TGTGCCAGCAGCTCCGGGATTTCCGCAGGTGAAAAACTGTTTTTT. The V and J genes are TRBV9 and TRBJ1-4; D is ambiguous. The CDR3 is 15 amino acids. Trimming removed 4 bases at V and 7 bases at J, with 17 bases between. Germline V gene lookup returns CDR1 SGDLS and CDR2 YYNGEE.

The J gene is TRBJ2-3, the V gene TRBV29-1, with D possibly matching TRBD1 (6 bases). Germline V CDR1 and CDR2: SQVTM, ANQGSEA. The CDR3 contains 12 residues. Trimming shortened V by 8 bases and J by 2 bases, and 11 bases separated the two germline ends. The CDR3 region is CSSRGFTDTQYF. The CDR3 DNA sequence: TGCAGCTCCAGGGGATTCACAGATACGCAGTATTTT.

The rearrangement uses TRBV25-1 and TRBJ2-1, with D perhaps TRBD2 (5 bases). The CDR3 totals 15 residues. Trimming took 3 bases from V and 3 from J, leaving 12 bases between them. Per germline, CDR1 MGHDK and CDR2 SYGVNS. The CDR3 DNA reads as TGTGCCAGCAGTGAGGGCGCGGACTTCTACAATGAGCAGTTCTTC. Protein sequence: CASSEGADFYNEQFF.

The chain combines TRBV18 with TRBJ2-7; perhaps TRBD1 as D (5 bases). Germline V CDR1 and CDR2: KGHSH, LQKENI. The CDR3 sequence is 14 residues long. V was pared by 3 bases and J by 2 bases, with 11 bases between. In DNA, the CDR3 is TGTGCCAGCTCACCTTCAGGGTCGGCCTACGAGCAGTACTTC. It encodes CASSPSGSAYEQYF.

This clone was detected a few times. Other DNA variants within this sample encode the same CDR3. For the CDR3, the DNA is TGTGCCAGCAGCCCCCCGGGGGGGAACACCGGGGAGCTGTTTTTT. It codes for CASSPPGGNTGELFF. The rearrangement uses TRBV6-5 and TRBJ2-2; 7 nucleotides line up with TRBD2. Germline V gene sequence: CDR1 MNHEY, CDR2 SVGAGI. J was trimmed by 1 base and V by 6 bases; bases with no gene match: 5. This CDR3 is 15 amino acids long.

V is TRBV5-1 and J is TRBJ2-5, with D unresolved. Germline CDR1 is SGHRS and CDR2 is YFSETQ. The CDR3 length is 14 residues. V lost 0 bases and J lost 2, with 8 bases in between. The CDR3 region is CASSLGVPQETQYF. The DNA for the CDR3 is TGCGCCAGCAGCTTGGGAGTCCCACAAGAGACCCAGTACTTC.